The clone carrying this T cell receptor (beta chain) was observed a few times. What it binds is not known. CDR1 and CDR2 from the germline V gene are SGHTA and FQGNSA. The CDR3 is made up of 15 amino acids. The V gene end was trimmed by 2 bases and the J gene end by 8 bases; junction bases not matched to a gene: 6. A single record per CDR3 protein comes from TCRdb applying MiXCR to the reads. The sample has about 310,000 distinct CDR3 sequences; 20% to 30% are singletons. This sample is drawn from a study of T cell repertoires in cytomegalovirus infection. Sequencing used cultured PBMCs, obtained from culture after CMV antigen stimulation. The source of this sequence is a human donor in good health (CMV status not recorded). Some clones in this sample may be carry-over from other donors' samples. The gene calls are TRBV7-2 and TRBJ2-1, with 10 bases identical to TRBD2. The CDR3 sequence: CASSLRSGRLDEQFF. For the CDR3, the DNA is TGTGCCAGCAGCTTACGTAGCGGGAGGTTGGATGAGCAGTTCTTC.